A selection of T cell receptor beta chains follows, all from one sample in a study of cytomegalovirus exposure and HLA in healthy donors. Clones were read by immunoSEQ multiplex PCR, and TCRdb kept only the in-frame ones, dropping some. The sample lists about 150,000 clones, under 80% occurring once. The sequenced sample was PBMCs. Source of these receptors: a woman in her 50s in good health and CMV-seropositive. CDR3s include the opening cysteine and the closing phenylalanine or tryptophan. D genes are given only for firm matches. Not every row has a clone size; where given, it reads once, few, many or a size class.

clone size,D gene,J gene,V gene,CDR3 DNA,CDR3 protein
once,.,TRBJ2-5,TRBV5-4,TGTGCCAGCAGCTTAGGACACGGTCGGGAGACCCAGTACTTC,CASSLGHGRETQYF
.,.,TRBJ2-7,TRBV10-3,TGTGCCATCAGACCCGACAGTTACGAGCAGTACTTC,CAIRPDSYEQYF
.,.,TRBJ1-2,TRBV5-6,TGTGCCAGCAGCTTCGTGGGGGCGCAGGGCTACGCCTTC,CASSFVGAQGYAF
.,TRBD1,TRBJ1-2,TRBV5-1,TGCGCCAGCAGCTTTGGCGGGACAGGGGCTTTAGGTGGCTACACCTTC,CASSFGGTGALGGYTF
.,.,TRBJ2-7,TRBV27,TGTGCCAGCAGTACCCGGGACGGACTATACGAGCAGTACTTC,CASSTRDGLYEQYF
.,.,TRBJ2-1,TRBV30,TGTGCCTGGAGTACAGGGGGGGTGCAGTTCTTC,CAWSTGGVQFF
.,TRBD1,TRBJ2-3,TRBV29-1,TGCAGCGTTTTCGGGACAGTTAGCACAGATACGCAGTATTTT,CSVFGTVSTDTQYF
.,.,TRBJ2-2,TRBV19,TGTGCCAGTAGTACCACAGGTAGCACCGGGGAGCTGTTTTTT,CASSTTGSTGELFF
few,.,TRBJ1-1,TRBV5-4,TGTGCCATCGCACGGGCCTCAGGAGGCACTGAAGCTTTCTTT,CAIARASGGTEAFF
.,TRBD2,TRBJ2-1,TRBV19,TGTGCCAGTAGTATAGTCGGGGAGGGTGAGCAGTTCTTC,CASSIVGEGEQFF
.,TRBD1,TRBJ1-2,TRBV4-1,TGCGCCAGCAGCCAAGTTGACAGGGCTGATCGTGGCTACACCTTC,CASSQVDRADRGYTF
few,TRBD1,TRBJ2-7,TRBV5-1,TGCGCCAGCAGCCTAGACAGGGGGCCGTCCTACGAGCAGTACTTC,CASSLDRGPSYEQYF
.,TRBD1,TRBJ2-7,TRBV19,TGTGCCAGTAGTATAGTGGGGACAGGGATCTACGAGCAGTACTTC,CASSIVGTGIYEQYF
.,TRBD1,TRBJ1-4,TRBV5-4,TGTGCCAGCAGCTTGAGGGACAGTGCAACTAATGAAAAACTGTTTTTT,CASSLRDSATNEKLFF
.,TRBD1,TRBJ2-5,TRBV4-2,TGTGCCAGCAGCCGCAAAATTGGACAGGGAAAAGAGACCCAGTACTTC,CASSRKIGQGKETQYF
few,.,TRBJ2-5,TRBV7-9,TGTGCCAGCAGCAATCCAGGGAAGACCCAGTACTTC,CASSNPGKTQYF
.,.,TRBJ2-7,TRBV5-1,TGCGCCAGCAGCTTGGGTCAGTCCTACGAGCAGTACTTC,CASSLGQSYEQYF
.,.,TRBJ2-7,TRBV7-9,TGTGCCAGCAGCTCACGACAGGTGGCCTACGAGCAGTACTTC,CASSSRQVAYEQYF
.,TRBD2,TRBJ2-6,TRBV5-1,TGCGCCAGCAGCCGGGAAACTAGCGGGGGCTCTGGGGCCAACGTCCTGACTTTC,CASSRETSGGSGANVLTF
.,.,TRBJ1-2,TRBV23-1,TGCGCCAGCAGTCAACCCGGGGTTATGTCTAACTATGGCTACACCTTC,CASSQPGVMSNYGYTF
few,.,TRBJ2-7,TRBV10-2,TGCGCCAGCAGTCCTGGAGCGCGGGAGCAGTACTTC,CASSPGAREQYF
.,TRBD1,TRBJ2-2,TRBV5-1,TGCGCCAGCAGCGACCTGATTGGGACAGGGAACACCGGGGAGCTGTTTTTT,CASSDLIGTGNTGELFF
.,TRBD1,TRBJ1-2,TRBV19,TGTGCCAGTAGTATCCGCGGGACAGGGGGAAGCTATGGCTACACCTTC,CASSIRGTGGSYGYTF
.,.,TRBJ2-3,TRBV11-3,TGTGCCAGCAGCTTAGCGGCCCGGGGCACAGATACGCAGTATTTT,CASSLAARGTDTQYF